These T cell receptor beta chains were read from a single sample in a study of blood T cell repertoires in COVID-19. The method was immunoSEQ multiplex PCR; TCRdb's version includes in-frame clones alone and lacks a portion of them. The table shows approximately 270,000 clones, with roughly 91% occurring only once. Input material: peripheral blood. The receptors were gathered from a man between 25 and 39 years old with acute or convalescent COVID-19. CDR3s include the opening cysteine and the closing phenylalanine or tryptophan. D genes are given only for firm matches.

NA	14	TRBV5-1	CASSPAGESYEQYF
TRBD2	15	TRBV5-1	CASSRSGGALNEQFF
NA	14	TRBV11-3	CASSKDWTDYEQYF
TRBD1	14	TRBV28	CASSLRQGALEQYF
NA	14	TRBV6-5	CASRPPGLYNEQFF
NA	14	TRBV5-1	CASSPARGTGELFF
NA	15	TRBV6-5	CASSYVNRKGVGYTF
NA	13	TRBV20-1	CSASGQSNQPQHF
NA	16	TRBV27	CASSSGNSAPGNTIYF
TRBD1	16	TRBV28	CASSDSPGTGSYGYTF
TRBD1	15	TRBV28	CASSQPVSGGYEQFF
NA	13	TRBV5-1	CASSLQGLETQYF
NA	14	TRBV11-2	CASSLVTQGYEQYF
TRBD1	17	TRBV5-1	CASSPYRADRLNSPLHF
NA	14	TRBV18	CASSRVSNTGELFF
NA	15	TRBV5-3	CARSLVWAENTEAFF
TRBD1	15	TRBV2	CASRQQDRANEKLFF
TRBD2	16	TRBV6-1	CASRELSGNLGNEQFF
NA	13	TRBV6-1	CASSEQGTGELFF
NA	14	TRBV18	CASHWAPEAYGYTF
TRBD1	13	TRBV29-1	CSADRGRYNEQFF
TRBD1	15	TRBV27	CASSYGTGGISEQYF
NA	15	TRBV19	CASSIEGGRRPEQFF
NA	13	TRBV3-1/TRBV3-2	CASSQRQNYGYTF
NA	12	TRBV21-1	CASSGQSYGYTF
NA	15	TRBV6-5	CASSAGGSSNQPQHF
NA	12	TRBV10-3	CAIKGLGETQYF
TRBD2	18	TRBV30	CAWSWGSSGGADTGELFF
TRBD1	14	TRBV11-2	CASSFRTGPEKLFF
NA	16	TRBV13	CASTQGKNSVWETQYF
NA	15	TRBV19	CASSIDLTGANVLTF
NA	15	TRBV18	CASSPRARNTGELFF
TRBD2	13	TRBV19	CASSIGGTSMPYF
NA	14	TRBV7-2	CASSVFGQTYEQYF
NA	15	TRBV27	CASSPYANSRSPLHF
NA	15	TRBV28	CASSLGGQGRETQYF
NA	17	TRBV10-1	CASSEGRAGPANYGYTF
NA	13	TRBV5-6	CASSPGSIYGYTF
TRBD1	16	TRBV2	CASSERDRVMNTEAFF
TRBD2	15	TRBV27	CASSFKGLAADTQYF
TRBD2	18	TRBV27	CASSTPRREREGPDTQYF